The clone carrying this TCR beta chain was found many times. Its target is not known. Amplification from RNA transcripts yielded the TCR beta CDR3 regions. RT-PCR was first run with HTBI primers, then multiplex PCR in a second round. TCRdb re-called the multiplex PCR reads through MiXCR, storing one row per CDR3 protein. Among roughly 1.1 million distinct CDR3 sequences listed, about 35% were seen once. The sample belongs to a study of Graves' ophthalmopathy and Graves' hyperthyroidism. Study observations and caveats: Blood also harbored most expanded thyroid clonotypes above 0.001 frequency.

Sequenced: peripheral blood or thyroid tissue (not recorded which). The source is an adult man with Graves' hyperthyroidism.

The CDR3, as DNA: TGTGCCAGCAGCTTAATCCCTTCTAATTCACCCCTCCACTTT. Residues: CASSLIPSNSPLHF. The J gene is TRBJ1-6, the V gene TRBV7-8; no definite D call. The V and J ends lost 2 bases and 6 bases respectively, with 8 bases between them. The CDR3 extends over 14 amino acids. CDR1 SGHVS and CDR2 FQNEAQ come from the germline V gene.